The 4 T cell receptor beta chains below come from one sample, sequenced in a study of beta chain features in type 1 diabetes. Reverse transcription of all isolated RNA meant that expressed TCRB transcripts were sequenced. Using immunoSEQ multiplex PCR, the repertoire was profiled, and TCRdb retains in-frame clones only, with some absent. The sample includes some 400,000 clones, roughly 15% of them seen just once. The source material was naive CD4+ T cells from blood. Every receptor here comes from a woman aged 18 to 35 in good health.

The genes are TRBV25-1 and TRBJ1-2; TRBD1 agrees at 9 bases. V shed 8 bases, J shed 7 bases, and the junction held 11 bases outside the gene matches. The CDR3 contains 14 residues. Germline-derived CDR1 and CDR2 are MGHDK and SYGVNS. CDR3 protein: CASGTGTILGGYTF. Written as DNA, the CDR3 is TGTGCCAGCGGGACAGGGACAATCCTGGGTGGCTACACCTTC.

The rearrangement uses TRBV28 and TRBJ1-2; TRBD1 is a possible D gene (5 bases). The CDR3 sequence is 15 residues long. CDR1 and CDR2 from the germline V gene are MDHEN and SYDVKM. V was pared by 1 base and J by 5 bases, with 14 bases between. CDR3 DNA: TGTGCCAGCAGTTTATCGGCCAGGAAGGGGTATGGCTACACCTTC. Its translation is CASSLSARKGYGYTF.

J is TRBJ1-5 and V is TRBV18; a possible D gene is TRBD1 (6 bases). Per germline, CDR1 KGHSH and CDR2 LQKENI. V lost 5 bases and J 5 bases, leaving 19 bases between the germline ends. The CDR3 runs 16 residues. CDR3 in DNA: TGTGCCAGCTCAGACCAGACAGGCGGACTCGATCAGCCCCAGCATTTT. It codes for CASSDQTGGLDQPQHF. Variable domain in full (rest from reference TRBV18 and TRBJ1-5): NAGVMQNPRHLVRRRGQEARLRCSPMKGHSHVYWYRQLPEEGLKFMVYLQKENIIDESGMPKERFSAEFPKEGPSILRIQQVVRGDSAAYFCASSDQTGGLDQPQHFGDGTRLSIL.

This clone was counted a few times. The chain links TRBV29-1 to TRBJ1-2, with D perhaps TRBD1 (6 bases). The CDR3 length is 11 residues. Germline CDR1 and CDR2: SQVTM and ANQGSEA. Trimming removed 6 bases at V and 4 bases at J, with 9 bases between. The CDR3 loop is CSVGDTYGYTF. For the CDR3, the DNA is TGCAGCGTGGGGGACACCTATGGCTACACCTTC.